This T cell receptor beta chain stems from a study of blood T cell repertoires in COVID-19. Across the whole study: Both acute and convalescent COVID-19 samples were obtained from the United States, Italy and Spain. T cells, B-cell-depleted T cells, or PBMCs provided the cDNA or gDNA that served as material.

Trimming removed 7 bases at V and 8 bases at J, with 21 bases between. The CDR3 is made up of 15 amino acids. From germline, CDR1 is SGHKS and CDR2 YYEKEE (reference sequence). In the original analysis: Amplification from reference gene primers served as the basis for estimated nucleated cell counts. TCRdb keeps only in-frame clones here, not all; method: immunoSEQ multiplex PCR. The V and J calls and clone size are taken from that table; D and trimming were inferred from the DNA. This table holds about 170,000 clones, about 86% found once. This clone was seen only a few times. The sequencing input was peripheral blood. The clonotype comes from a woman of 80 years or more in a cohort sampled during active or convalescent COVID-19. V usage is TRBV5-5 and J usage is TRBJ1-4, with D unclear. This CDR3 is CASCTEGALGEKLFF. Written as DNA, the CDR3 is TGTGCCAGCTGCACGGAGGGAGCTCTTGGGGAAAAACTGTTTTTT.